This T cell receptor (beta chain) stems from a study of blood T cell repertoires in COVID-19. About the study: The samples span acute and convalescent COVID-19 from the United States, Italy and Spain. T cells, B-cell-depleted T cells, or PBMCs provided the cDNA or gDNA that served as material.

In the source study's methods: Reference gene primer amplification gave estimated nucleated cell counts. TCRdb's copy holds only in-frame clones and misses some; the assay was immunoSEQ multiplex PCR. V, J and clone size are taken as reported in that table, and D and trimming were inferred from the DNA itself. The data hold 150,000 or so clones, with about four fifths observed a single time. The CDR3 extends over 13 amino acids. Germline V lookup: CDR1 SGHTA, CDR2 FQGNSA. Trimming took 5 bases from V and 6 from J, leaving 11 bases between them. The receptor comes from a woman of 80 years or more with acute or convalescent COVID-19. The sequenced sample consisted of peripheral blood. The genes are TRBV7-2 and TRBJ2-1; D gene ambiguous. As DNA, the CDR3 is TGTGCCAGCAGCCGTCCCGGTCTCAATGAGCAGTTCTTC. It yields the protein CASSRPGLNEQFF.